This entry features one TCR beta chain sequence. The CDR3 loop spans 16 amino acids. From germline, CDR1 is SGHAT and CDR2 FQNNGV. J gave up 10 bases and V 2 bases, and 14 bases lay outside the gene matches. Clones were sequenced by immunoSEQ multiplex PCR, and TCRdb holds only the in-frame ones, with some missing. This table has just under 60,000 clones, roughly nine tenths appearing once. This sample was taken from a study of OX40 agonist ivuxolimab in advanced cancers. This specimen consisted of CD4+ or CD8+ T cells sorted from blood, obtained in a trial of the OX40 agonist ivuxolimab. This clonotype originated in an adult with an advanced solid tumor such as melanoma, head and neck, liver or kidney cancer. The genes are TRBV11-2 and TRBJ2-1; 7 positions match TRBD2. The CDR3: CASSLFYSMFGGEQFF. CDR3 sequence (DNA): TGTGCCAGCAGCTTATTCTACTCTATGTTCGGGGGGGAGCAGTTCTTC. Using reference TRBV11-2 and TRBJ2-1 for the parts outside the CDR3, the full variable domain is EAGVAQSPRYKIIEKRQSVAFWCNPISGHATLYWYQQILGQGPKLLIQFQNNGVVDDSQLPKDRFSAERLKGVDSTLKIQPAKLEDSAVYLCASSLFYSMFGGEQFFGPGTRLTVL.